These 25 T cell receptor beta chains were sequenced from one sample in a study of blood T cell repertoires in COVID-19. TCRdb's copy holds only in-frame clones and misses some; the assay was immunoSEQ multiplex PCR. The sample lists about 58,000 clones; around 89% were seen once. The sequenced sample consisted of peripheral blood. The receptors derive from a woman aged 55-69 years with active COVID-19.

The chain employs TRBV3-1 (or the pseudogene TRBV3-2) and TRBJ1-1; the D gene is possibly TRBD1 (6 bases). This CDR3 is 13 amino acids long. CDR1 and CDR2 from the germline V gene are LGHDT and YNNKEL (reference sequence). The ends were cut back, 4 bases at V and 3 bases at J, with 9 bases in the middle. For the CDR3, the DNA is TGTGCCAGCAGCCTCAGGGGAGACACTGAAGCTTTCTTT. Protein sequence: CASSLRGDTEAFF.

V and J are TRBV5-1 and TRBJ1-1; TRBD1 matches at 11 bases. Germline V gene sequence: CDR1 SGHRS, CDR2 YFSETQ. The CDR3 sequence is 14 residues long. The V and J ends lost 1 base and 7 bases, in that order; junction bases with no gene match: 3. DNA of the CDR3: TGCGCCAGCAGCTTGCCGGGACAGGGGGGTGAAGCTTTCTTT. This translates into CASSLPGQGGEAFF.

The chain recombines TRBV29-1 with TRBJ2-3, with 7 bases that match TRBD1. Trimming at V came to 7 bases and at J to 2 bases, leaving 9 bases not matched to a gene. Looked up from germline, CDR1 is SQVTM and CDR2 is ANQGSEA. There are 14 residues in the CDR3. CDR3 residues: CSAAPDRPTDTQYF. DNA of the CDR3: TGCAGCGCCGCACCGGACAGGCCCACAGATACGCAGTATTTT.

The rearrangement uses TRBV27 and TRBJ1-6, with D unresolved. Germline lookup yields CDR1 MNHEY and CDR2 SMNVEV (reference sequence). The CDR3 runs 14 residues. Trimming shortened V by 3 bases and J by 9 bases, and 12 bases separated the two germline ends. The chain's CDR3 is CASSLSGASSPLHF. In DNA form, the CDR3 reads TGTGCCAGCAGTTTGTCGGGTGCGAGTTCACCCCTCCACTTT.

The chain uses TRBV18 and TRBJ1-1; D uncertain. V was cut by 2 bases and J by 6 bases, with 7 bases left in between. The germline V gene encodes CDR1 KGHSH and CDR2 LQKENI. CDR3 size: 12 residues. The chain's CDR3 is CASSPGQSEAFF. The CDR3 DNA follows: TGTGCCAGCTCACCAGGGCAGTCTGAAGCTTTCTTT.

Only one count was recorded for this clone. The CDR3 region has the DNA TGTGCCAGCAGAGGGACGGGGGTATACGAGCAGTACTTC. The encoded protein is CASRGTGVYEQYF. The chain uses TRBV2 and TRBJ2-7; weak D call: TRBD2 (6 bases). Germline CDR1 and CDR2: SNHLY and FYNNEI. This CDR3 comprises 13 residues. Between the trimmed V and J ends, which lost 6 bases and 4 bases, there was a span of 13 bases. Full variable domain (rest looked up from reference TRBV2 and TRBJ2-7): EPEVTQTPSHQVTQMGQEVILRCVPISNHLYFYWYRQILGQKVEFLVSFYNNEISEKSEIFDDQFSVERPDGSNFTLKIRSTKLEDSAMYFCASRGTGVYEQYFGPGTRLTVT.

The gene calls are TRBV5-1 and TRBJ1-2; 12 nucleotides match TRBD1. With V trimmed by 0 bases and J by 7 bases, 4 bases remained unmatched. Per germline, CDR1 SGHRS and CDR2 YFSETQ. CDR3 size: 15 residues. The CDR3 here is CASSLEGQGARGYTF. CDR3 nucleotides: TGCGCCAGCAGCTTGGAGGGACAGGGGGCGCGTGGCTACACCTTC.

The chain couples TRBV7-9 to TRBJ2-5, with TRBD1 matching over 10 bases. The CDR3 covers 15 residues. The ends lost 5 bases at V and 5 bases at J; junction bases unmatched: 8. Germline assignment: CDR1 SEHNR and CDR2 FQNEAQ (reference sequence). The CDR3 nucleotides are TGTGCCAGCAGCCGACCCGACAGGGGGCGGGAGACCCAGTACTTC. Encoded protein: CASSRPDRGRETQYF.

This CDR3 is CATGTNYEQYF. CDR3 nucleotides: TGTGCCACCGGGACTAACTACGAGCAGTACTTC. This rearrangement joins TRBV19 to TRBJ2-7, with 7 positions matching TRBD2. This CDR3 comprises 11 residues. J was trimmed by 3 bases and V by 10 bases; bases with no gene match: 3. The V gene's germline CDR1 is LNHDA and CDR2 SQIVND (reference sequence).

The chain has TRBV27 and TRBJ2-7; D perhaps matches TRBD1 (5 bases). Trimming stripped 6 bases from V and 2 bases from J, with 8 bases between. Germline V CDR1 and CDR2: MNHEY, SMNVEV (reference sequence). The length of the CDR3 is 12 residues. In DNA, the CDR3 is TGTGCCAGCAGAGGACAAGCCTACGAGCAGTACTTC. It encodes CASRGQAYEQYF.

The CDR3 loop reads CASSALWDSYGYTF. CDR3 coding DNA: TGTGCCAGCAGCGCACTATGGGACAGCTATGGCTACACCTTC. The rearrangement links TRBV7-2 to TRBJ1-2; 7 bases fit TRBD1. The CDR3 runs 14 residues. V trimming: 5 bases; J trimming: 4 bases; junction bases outside the gene matches: 7. Germline V gene data show CDR1 as SGHTA and CDR2 as FQGNSA.

V usage is TRBV7-9 and J usage is TRBJ2-7, with D maybe TRBD2 (6 bases). The CDR3 is 14 amino acids. V lost 6 bases and J 1 base, leaving 13 bases between the germline ends. The V gene's germline CDR1 is SEHNR and CDR2 FQNEAQ (reference sequence). DNA for the CDR3: TGTGCCAGCAGTCGGGAGAGACCGTCCTACGAGCAGTACTTC. It translates to CASSRERPSYEQYF.

This clone was counted once. The rearrangement uses TRBV19 and TRBJ1-2; no firm D call. Trimming removed 5 bases at V and 3 bases at J, with 7 bases between. This CDR3 contains 12 residues. CDR1 and CDR2 from the germline V gene are LNHDA and SQIVND (reference sequence). The CDR3 reads CASSAGDYGYTF. The CDR3 region has the DNA TGTGCCAGTAGTGCCGGGGACTATGGCTACACCTTC.

The chain has TRBV2 and TRBJ1-4; 7 bases map to TRBD1. There are 14 residues in the CDR3. Germline trimming cut 5 bases from V and 4 bases from J; bases unmatched to any gene: 4. CDR1 is SNHLY and CDR2 is FYNNEI in the germline V gene. The CDR3 DNA reads TGTGCCAGCAGTTCGGACAGGTTTAATGAAAAACTGTTTTTT. Translation gives CASSSDRFNEKLFF.

This clone has more than one count but fewer than ten. The chain employs TRBV15 and TRBJ2-1, with no clear D. Between the trimmed V and J ends, which lost 1 base and 6 bases, there was a span of 10 bases. Germline CDR1 LNHNV, CDR2 YYDKDF (reference sequence). The CDR3 extends over 14 amino acids. The CDR3 region is CATSRVGQINEQFF. The CDR3 DNA reads as TGTGCCACCAGCAGAGTTGGGCAGATCAATGAGCAGTTCTTC.

The chain links TRBV5-1 to TRBJ2-7; D not resolved. CDR1 and CDR2 (germline): SGHRS, YFSETQ. Deletions cut 0 bases from V and 6 bases from J, with 7 bases between. The CDR3 loop spans 12 amino acids. In DNA form, the CDR3 reads TGCGCCAGCAGCTTGGCCAGAAGCGAGCAGTACTTC. It is translated as CASSLARSEQYF.

V is TRBV5-4 and J is TRBJ2-7; a weak D match, TRBD1 (7 bases). CDR3 size: 14 residues. Germline lookup yields CDR1 SGHNT and CDR2 YYREEE (reference sequence). V was pared by 0 bases and J by 4 bases, with 11 bases between. The DNA of the CDR3 is TGTGCCAGCAGCTTGGCGGCAGGGGGGTACGAGCAGTACTTC. This sequence encodes CASSLAAGGYEQYF. Using reference TRBV5-4 and TRBJ2-7 for the parts outside the CDR3, the full variable domain is ETGVTQSPTHLIKTRGQQVTLRCSSQSGHNTVSWYQQALGQGPQFIFQYYREEENGRGNFPPRFSGLQFPNYSSELNVNALELDDSALYLCASSLAAGGYEQYFGPGTRLTVT.

This chain uses TRBV5-4 with TRBJ1-2; 7 bases align to TRBD1. V was pared by 0 bases and J by 8 bases, with 13 bases of the junction left unmatched. The CDR3 spans 16 residues. Germline CDR1 is SGHNT and CDR2 is YYREEE (reference sequence). Here the CDR3 reads CASSLAARGHYVGYTF. The CDR3 nucleotides read TGTGCCAGCAGCTTGGCAGCTAGGGGGCATTATGTGGGCTACACCTTC. The full variable domain, completed using reference TRBV5-4 and TRBJ1-2, is ETGVTQSPTHLIKTRGQQVTLRCSSQSGHNTVSWYQQALGQGPQFIFQYYREEENGRGNFPPRFSGLQFPNYSSELNVNALELDDSALYLCASSLAARGHYVGYTFGSGTRLTVV.

This chain joins TRBV18 and TRBJ1-3; 9 bases are shared with TRBD1. Germline CDR1 is KGHSH and CDR2 is LQKENI. The V and J ends lost 5 bases and 2 bases, in that order; junction bases with no gene match: 16. CDR3 length equals 19 residues. The CDR3 DNA reads TGTGCCAGCTCAACACTATCCCGACAGGGGGGAACTCCTGGAAACACCATATATTTT. Translated, it gives CASSTLSRQGGTPGNTIYF.

The chain joins TRBV5-4 to TRBJ1-2, with D possibly TRBD1 on 5 matching bases. This CDR3 region has 14 residues. V lost 2 bases to trimming and J lost 4 bases, with 12 bases between them. Germline V gene data show CDR1 as SGHNT and CDR2 as YYREEE (reference sequence). CDR3 sequence reads: CASSLSRGIYGYTF. DNA for the CDR3: TGTGCCAGCAGCTTATCGCGGGGGATCTATGGCTACACCTTC.

In nucleotides, the CDR3 is TGTGCCAGCAGCGCACTCTTAAGGCAGGCAGATACGCAGTATTTT. Translating it yields CASSALLRQADTQYF. This chain uses TRBV9 with TRBJ2-3, with D unresolved. Trimming pared 3 bases from V and 4 bases from J, leaving 15 bases between. CDR1 is SGDLS, CDR2 YYNGEE, per germline. The CDR3 runs to 15 residues.

This chain uses TRBV30 with TRBJ2-1, with a weak D call TRBD2 (6 bases). The V gene lost 3 bases and the J gene lost 13 bases, with 19 bases spanning the gap. The CDR3 is 13 residues long. Looked up from germline, CDR1 is GTSNPN and CDR2 is SVGIG (reference sequence). The CDR3 loop reads CAWSPGPREAQFF. The CDR3 nucleotides read TGTGCCTGGAGCCCGGGCCCCAGGGAGGCTCAGTTCTTC.

The V gene is TRBV13, the J gene TRBJ2-2, with D possibly TRBD1 on 6 matching bases. Germline CDR1 and CDR2: PRHDT and FYEKMQ (reference sequence). V was trimmed by 6 bases and J by 3 bases, leaving 14 bases between them. This CDR3 has 15 residues. The DNA for the CDR3 is TGTGCCAGCAGGGAAACAGGGCGCGACACCGGGGAGCTGTTTTTT. Residues: CASRETGRDTGELFF. Filled out from reference TRBV13 and TRBJ2-2, the complete variable domain reads AAGVIQSPRHLIKEKRETATLKCYPIPRHDTVYWYQQGPGQDPQFLISFYEKMQSDKGSIPDRFSAQQFSDYHSELNMSSLELGDSALYFCASRETGRDTGELFFGEGSRLTVL.

V gene TRBV6-5 combines with J gene TRBJ1-5; 8 bases map to TRBD1. The CDR3 runs 15 residues. Per the germline V gene, CDR1 is MNHEY and CDR2 is SVGAGI. J gave up 4 bases and V 2 bases, and 4 bases lay outside the gene matches. The CDR3 spells CASSYLGQENQPQHF. Here the CDR3 DNA reads TGTGCCAGCAGTTACCTGGGACAGGAGAATCAGCCCCAGCATTTT.

The rearrangement joins TRBV7-9 to TRBJ2-7, with D tentatively TRBD2 (6 bases). V gave up 5 bases and J gave up 2 bases, with 13 bases separating them. The CDR3 length is 14 residues. CDR1 is SEHNR, CDR2 FQNEAQ, per germline (reference sequence). This chain's CDR3 is CASSPRGSPYEQYF. The CDR3 nucleotides are TGTGCCAGCAGCCCACGGGGGAGTCCCTACGAGCAGTACTTC.